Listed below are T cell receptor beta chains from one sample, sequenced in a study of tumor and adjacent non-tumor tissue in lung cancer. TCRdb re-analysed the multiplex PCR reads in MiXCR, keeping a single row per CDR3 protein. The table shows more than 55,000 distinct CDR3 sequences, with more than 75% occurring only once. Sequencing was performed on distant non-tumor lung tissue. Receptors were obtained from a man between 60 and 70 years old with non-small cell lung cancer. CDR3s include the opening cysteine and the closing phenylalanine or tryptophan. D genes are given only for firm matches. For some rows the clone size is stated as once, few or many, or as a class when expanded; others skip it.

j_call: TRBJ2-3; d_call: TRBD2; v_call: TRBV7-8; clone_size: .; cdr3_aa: CASSYSGRDTGTQYF; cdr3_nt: TGTGCCAGTAGTTATAGCGGGAGAGACACAGGTACGCAGTATTTT
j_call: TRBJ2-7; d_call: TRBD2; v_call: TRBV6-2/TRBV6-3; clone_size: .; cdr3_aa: CASSQTPGLAVVYEQYF; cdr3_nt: TGTGCCAGCAGTCAAACTCCGGGGCTAGCGGTAGTCTACGAGCAGTACTTC
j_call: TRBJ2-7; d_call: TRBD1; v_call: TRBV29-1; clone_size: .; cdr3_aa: CSDEGQGLGEPHEQYF; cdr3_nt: TGCAGCGATGAAGGACAGGGACTGGGAGAACCCCACGAGCAGTACTTC
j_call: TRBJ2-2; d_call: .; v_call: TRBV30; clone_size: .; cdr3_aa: CAWSVVGAGELLF; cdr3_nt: TGTGCCTGGAGTGTAGTGGGAGCCGGGGAGCTGCTTTTT
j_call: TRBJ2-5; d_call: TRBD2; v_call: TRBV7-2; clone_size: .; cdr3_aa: CASSLTSSGQTQYF; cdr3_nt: TGTGCCAGCAGCTTGACTAGCTCAGGACAGACCCAGTACTTC
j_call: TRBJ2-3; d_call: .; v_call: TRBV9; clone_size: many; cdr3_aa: CASSVGSGYTDTQYF; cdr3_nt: TGTGCCAGCAGCGTAGGGAGCGGATACACAGATACGCAGTATTTT
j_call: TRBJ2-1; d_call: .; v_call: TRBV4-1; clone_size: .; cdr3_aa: CASSQERDYNEQLF; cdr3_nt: TGCGCCAGCAGCCAAGAACGCGACTATAATGAGCAGTTATTC
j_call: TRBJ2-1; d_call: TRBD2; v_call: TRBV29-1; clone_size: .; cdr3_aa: CSVAVTSWSYEQFF; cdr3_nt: TGCAGCGTAGCCGTGACTAGCTGGAGCTATGAGCAGTTCTTC
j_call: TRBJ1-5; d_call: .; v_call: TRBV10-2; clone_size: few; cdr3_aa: CASTRNIGQPQHF; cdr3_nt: TGCGCCAGCACTCGAAACATTGGACAGCCCCAGCATTTT
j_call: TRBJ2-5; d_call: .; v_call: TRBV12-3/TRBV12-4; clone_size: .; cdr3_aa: CASRAQVVEAQYF; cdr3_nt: TGTGCCAGCAGAGCACAGGTTGTCGAGGCCCAGTACTTC